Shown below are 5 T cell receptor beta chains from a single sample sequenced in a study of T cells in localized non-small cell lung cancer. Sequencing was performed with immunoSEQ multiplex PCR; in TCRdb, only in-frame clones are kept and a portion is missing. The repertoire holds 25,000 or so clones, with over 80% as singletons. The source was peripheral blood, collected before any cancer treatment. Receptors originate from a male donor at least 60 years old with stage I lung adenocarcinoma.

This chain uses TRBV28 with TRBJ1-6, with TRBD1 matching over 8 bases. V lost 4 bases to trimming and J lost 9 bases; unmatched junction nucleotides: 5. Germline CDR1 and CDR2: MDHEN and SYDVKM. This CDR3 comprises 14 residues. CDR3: CASSSRTGSSPLHF. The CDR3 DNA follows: TGTGCCAGCAGTTCCCGGACAGGGAGTTCACCCCTCCACTTT.

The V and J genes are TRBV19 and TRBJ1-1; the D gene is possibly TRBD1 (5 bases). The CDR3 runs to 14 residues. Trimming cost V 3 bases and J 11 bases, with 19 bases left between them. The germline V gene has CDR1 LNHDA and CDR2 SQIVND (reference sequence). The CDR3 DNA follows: TGTGCCAGTAGTATTAGGTTACAGGTGAAAGGGGCTTTCTTT. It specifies CASSIRLQVKGAFF.

CDR3 sequence reads: CAISAGQSSTDTQYF. DNA for the CDR3: TGTGCCATCAGCGCGGGACAATCGAGCACAGATACGCAGTATTTT. This chain connects TRBV10-3 to TRBJ2-3; tentatively, D is TRBD1 or TRBD2 (6 bases each). Per germline, CDR1 ENHRY and CDR2 SYGVKD. This CDR3 is built from 15 residues. The V gene lost 6 bases and the J gene lost 0 bases, with 13 bases spanning the gap.

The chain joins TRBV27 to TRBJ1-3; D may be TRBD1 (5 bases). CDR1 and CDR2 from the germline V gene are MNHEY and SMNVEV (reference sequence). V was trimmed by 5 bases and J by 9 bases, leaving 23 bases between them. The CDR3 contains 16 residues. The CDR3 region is CASSTLAGPQPSTIYF. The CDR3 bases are TGTGCCAGCAGTACGCTTGCAGGGCCCCAACCAAGCACCATATATTTT.

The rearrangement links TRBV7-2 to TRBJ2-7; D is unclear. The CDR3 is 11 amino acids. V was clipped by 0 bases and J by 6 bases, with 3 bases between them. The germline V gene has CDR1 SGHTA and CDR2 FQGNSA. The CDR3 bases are TGTGCCAGCAGCTTAGCGATCGAGCAGTACTTC. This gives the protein CASSLAIEQYF.